This T cell receptor beta chain appears in the sequencing data of a study of identical twins (dated by TCRdb to the mid-2010s). About the study as a whole: To test whether fetal clonotypes persist, the study used deep sequencing on TCR alpha and beta repertoires from monozygotic twins, unrelated adults of various ages, and cord blood. Replicate twin experiments were performed at different times using different library preparation protocols to rule out contamination.

Library preparation employed 5' RACE. Sequencing was performed on an Illumina HiSeq 2000. A universal primer binding site was added through template switching, and the final cDNA carried a unique molecular identifier so that TCR cDNA molecules could be counted accurately. Specific primers in the conserved constant-segment region were used to synthesize first-strand cDNA for TCR alpha and beta chains. To control for contamination, each cDNA library was double barcoded with a SMART-Mk sample barcode plus Illumina barcodes. TruSeq adapter sequences, together with Illumina sample barcodes, were added in two successive PCR steps. The TCR alpha and beta cDNA libraries were sequenced on the Illumina HiSeq platform using custom primers. The study's own analysis went as follows. MiGEC was used to process raw reads and extract unique molecular identifiers, and MiXCR was used to find CDR3 positions. For each individual, recombination models were inferred using an EM algorithm with the repgenHMM and IGoR tools. Shared clonotypes were analyzed with the tcR package in R, and sharing was normalized by the product of cloneset sizes. To study raw recombination without the effects of thymic and clonal selection, out-of-frame nonproductive sequences were analyzed. TCRdb passed the public sequencing reads through fastp at Q25 and MiXCR, retaining productive beta sequences. For every CDR3 protein sequence, its rows merge into one entry that carries the most common genes and DNA. The V and J calls and clone size are TCRdb's, not the authors'. The sample table lists approximately 890,000 distinct CDR3 sequences, 10% to 15% of them with a count of one. The ten largest clones take up 1.5% to 2% of the sample.

This clonotype was counted between two and nine times. It lacks a known antigen. Per-nucleotide qualities are absent, and no much larger clonotype sits a single base away. The study at large found these results: Abundant cord blood beta clonotypes had fewer insertions, young adult naive repertoires showed a similar but weaker trend, and memory repertoires showed no such trend. In beta out-of-frame sequences, excess twin sharing was weaker, because having fewer shared sequences lowered the signal-to-noise ratio. Out-of-frame TCR alpha sharing in monozygotic twins was systematically underestimated by recombination models, whereas sharing between unrelated individuals was in agreement with the recombination models. Because the same donors could not be followed over many years, conclusions were based on cross-sectional statistical analysis. Compared with coincidental sharing between unrelated individuals, out-of-frame TCR alpha sequences shared between twins had an excess of sequences with low generation probability. Zero-insertion analyses could be partly confounded by invariant T cells such as MAIT and iNKT, although diverse VJ usage argued against such confounding for most clonotypes.

As encoded in the germline V gene, CDR1 is MDHEN while CDR2 is SYDVKM. V trim: 8 bases; J trim: 5 bases; unmatched bases: 10. Including the terminal cysteine and phenylalanine, the CDR3 comprises 15 residues. CDR3 DNA is the only sequence kept; it has 45 bases, read in frame from the first base. Every donor was a healthy Caucasian. The twin cohort comprised three pairs of female monozygotic twins, all aged roughly 18 to 30 years. RNA for TCR libraries was isolated from peripheral blood mononuclear cells. These data also featured in a second study, about yellow fever vaccine responses in identical twins. The second paper further reports: According to the authors, in identical twins the way T cells responded to vaccination appeared partly convergent and partly personalized. Focusing on identical twins, the study followed the T cell clones that responded to the vaccine, and did so with precision.

This chain is built from TRBV28 and TRBJ2-1; 9 bases in the junction line up with TRBD2. What was sequenced was PBMCs. This receptor was obtained from a young woman in good health. The DNA sequence is as follows: TGTGCCAGCCATTCATGGTCTAGCGGGGACAATGAGCAGTTCTTC. It translates as CASHSWSSGDNEQFF.